This is a list of T cell receptor beta chains from one sample in a study of Ad26.COV2.S vaccination and SARS-CoV-2 variants. Assay used: immunoSEQ multiplex PCR; TCRdb lists only in-frame clones, some missing. Among 440,000 or so clones listed, roughly 88% were seen once. Sequenced material: peripheral blood, taken in a trial of Ad26.COV2.S vaccine versus placebo. The receptors were gathered from a person aged 18-60 years who received the Ad26.COV2.S COVID-19 vaccine or a placebo. Both conserved end residues are trimmed from each CDR3.

V gene,J gene,CDR3 protein
TRBV7-2,TRBJ2-5,ASSLAPLAGASRETQY
TRBV27,TRBJ1-6,ASSFGQENLWSPLH
TRBV4-1,TRBJ2-5,ASSYRQGLETQY
TRBV25-1,TRBJ1-3,ASRPTGSVPDTIY
TRBV18,TRBJ2-7,ASSPRPWGSNDEQY
TRBV7-2,TRBJ1-2,ASSLAIQGNYGYT
TRBV6-6,TRBJ2-3,ASSWADTQY
TRBV28,TRBJ2-4,ASSPAQGGGKNIQY
TRBV28,TRBJ2-3,ASSLGASGRMDTQY
TRBV7-2,TRBJ2-1,ASSLVGTSGYNEQF
TRBV6-5,TRBJ1-2,ASRRDSEGGYT
TRBV7-2,TRBJ1-2,ASSFRGVAGYT
TRBV19,TRBJ2-4,ASSIKSGSPNIQY
TRBV19,TRBJ2-7,ASSVGEPREQY
TRBV27,TRBJ2-1,ASSLVGAFISNEQF
TRBV29-1,TRBJ2-7,SVGGTSGSNEQY
TRBV20-1,TRBJ1-2,GGRDGYT
TRBV15,TRBJ1-5,ATSRDGQGRFQPQH
TRBV12-5,TRBJ2-7,ASGLDEIYTGTDTQTFYEQY
TRBV5-4,TRBJ2-7,ASSRDSTYEQY
TRBV15,TRBJ2-2,ATSRDYGGQATGELF
TRBV5-4,TRBJ1-4,ASSLAGSATNEKLF
TRBV21-1,TRBJ1-2,ASSKTGTMDGYT
TRBV7-9,TRBJ1-5,ASSLLTGQPQH
TRBV7-2,TRBJ2-1,ASSILGTGGYNEQF
TRBV5-4,TRBJ2-3,ASSFPGQDLKDTQY
TRBV9,TRBJ2-4,ASSGQGAAGELTKNIQY
TRBV15,TRBJ2-1,ATSRSGLPREQF
TRBV24-1,TRBJ2-3,ATSSAGRADTQY
TRBV27,TRBJ1-2,ASSLSSQGRYGYT
TRBV19,TRBJ1-3,ASISRASGNTIY
TRBV21-1,TRBJ2-5,ASSKAGPGEPPPQETQY
TRBV28,TRBJ2-2,ASSLRFYTGELF
TRBV7-3,TRBJ1-6,ASSLGLANSPLH
TRBV28,TRBJ2-1,ASNDASGRHNEQF
TRBV20-1,TRBJ2-6,SASSGVGVLT
TRBV7-9,TRBJ2-5,ASSLFGKQETQY
TRBV5-4,TRBJ1-4,ASSLDSPGTGDEKLF
TRBV27,TRBJ1-4,ASSLEGATTNEKLF
TRBV28,TRBJ2-7,ASSSGQREQY
TRBV2,TRBJ2-6,ASSEWGDHSGANVLT
TRBV19,TRBJ1-5,ASSIARGQGSGPQH
TRBV24-1,TRBJ2-3,ATSGAGGRGDTQY
TRBV28,TRBJ2-1,ASSYLAGVHEQF
TRBV11-2,TRBJ2-7,ASSSGGYEQY
TRBV2,TRBJ1-6,ASSERSLSSYNSPLH
TRBV24-1,TRBJ2-5,ATSDIGQGTKETQY
TRBV11-2,TRBJ1-3,ASSQDRFMNTIY
TRBV12-5,TRBJ2-1,ASGLGSGANNEQF
TRBV28,TRBJ2-2,ASSSLAAPNTGELF
TRBV20-1,TRBJ1-1,SAQWGGAAF
TRBV5-4,TRBJ2-3,ASSSRQGGITDTQY
TRBV1,TRBJ2-7,TSRLGSPPEFYEQY